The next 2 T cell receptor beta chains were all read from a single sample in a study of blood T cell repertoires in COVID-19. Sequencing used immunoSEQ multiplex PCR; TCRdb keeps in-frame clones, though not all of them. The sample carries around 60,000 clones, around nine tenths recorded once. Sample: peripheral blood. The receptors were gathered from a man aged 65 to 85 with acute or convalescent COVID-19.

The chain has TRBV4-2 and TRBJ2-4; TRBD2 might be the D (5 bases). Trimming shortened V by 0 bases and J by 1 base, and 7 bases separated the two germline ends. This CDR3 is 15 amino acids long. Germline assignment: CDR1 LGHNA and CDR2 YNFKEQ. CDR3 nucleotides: TGTGCCAGCAGCCAAGAAACGGGGGCCAAAAACATTCAGTACTTC. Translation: CASSQETGAKNIQYF.

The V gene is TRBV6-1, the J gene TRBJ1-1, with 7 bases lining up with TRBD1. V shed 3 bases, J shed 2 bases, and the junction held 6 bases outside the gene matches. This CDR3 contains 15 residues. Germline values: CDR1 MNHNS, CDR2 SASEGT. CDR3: CASSDKGAVNTEAFF. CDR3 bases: TGTGCCAGCAGTGATAAGGGGGCGGTAAACACTGAAGCTTTCTTT.